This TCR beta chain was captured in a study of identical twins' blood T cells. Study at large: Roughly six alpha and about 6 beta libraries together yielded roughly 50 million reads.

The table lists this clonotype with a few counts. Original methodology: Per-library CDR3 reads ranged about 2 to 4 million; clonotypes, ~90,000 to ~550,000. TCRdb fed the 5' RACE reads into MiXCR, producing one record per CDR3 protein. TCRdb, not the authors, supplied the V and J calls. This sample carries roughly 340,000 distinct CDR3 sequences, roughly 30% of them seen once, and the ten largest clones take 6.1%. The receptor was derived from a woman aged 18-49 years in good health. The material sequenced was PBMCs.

The CDR3: CSAKGNEAFF. For the CDR3, the DNA is TGCAGTGCTAAGGGGAATGAGGCTTTCTTT. V gene TRBV20-1 combines with J gene TRBJ1-1, with D maybe TRBD1 (5 bases). The CDR3 runs to 10 residues. V lost 4 bases to trimming and J lost 11 bases, with 11 bases between them. The germline CDR1 and CDR2 sequences are DFQATT and SNEGSKA (reference sequence).